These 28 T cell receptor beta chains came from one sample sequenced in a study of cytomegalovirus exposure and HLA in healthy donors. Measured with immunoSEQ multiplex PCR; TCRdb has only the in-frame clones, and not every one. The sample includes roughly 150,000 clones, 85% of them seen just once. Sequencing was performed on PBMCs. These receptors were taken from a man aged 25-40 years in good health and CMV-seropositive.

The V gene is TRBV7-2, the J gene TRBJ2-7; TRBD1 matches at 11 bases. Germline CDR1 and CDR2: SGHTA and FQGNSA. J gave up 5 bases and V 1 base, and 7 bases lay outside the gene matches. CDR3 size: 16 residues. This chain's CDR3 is CASSLGGGQGENEQYF. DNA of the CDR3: TGTGCCAGCAGCTTAGGGGGGGGACAGGGGGAGAACGAGCAGTACTTC.

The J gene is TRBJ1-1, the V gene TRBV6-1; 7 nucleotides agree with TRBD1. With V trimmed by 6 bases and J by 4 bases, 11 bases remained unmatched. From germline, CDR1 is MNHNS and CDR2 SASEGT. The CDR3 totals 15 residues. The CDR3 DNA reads TGTGCCAGCAGGCATGGACAGGTTAAGTCCACTGAAGCTTTCTTT. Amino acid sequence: CASRHGQVKSTEAFF.

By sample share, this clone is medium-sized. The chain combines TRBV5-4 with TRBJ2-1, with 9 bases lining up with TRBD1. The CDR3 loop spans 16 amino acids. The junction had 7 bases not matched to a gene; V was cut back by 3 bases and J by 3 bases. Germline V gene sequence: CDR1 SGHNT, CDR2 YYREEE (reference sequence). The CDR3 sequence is CASSSGQGNFYNEQFF. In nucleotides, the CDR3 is TGTGCCAGCAGCTCGGGACAGGGCAACTTCTACAATGAGCAGTTCTTC.

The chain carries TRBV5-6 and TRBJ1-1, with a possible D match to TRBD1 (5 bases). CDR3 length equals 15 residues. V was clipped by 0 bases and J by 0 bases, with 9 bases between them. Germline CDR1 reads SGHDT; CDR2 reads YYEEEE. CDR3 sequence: CASSLGQGMNTEAFF. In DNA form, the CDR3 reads TGTGCCAGCAGCTTGGGGCAGGGTATGAACACTGAAGCTTTCTTT.

This CDR3 reads CASSFGQGLAAFF. Here the CDR3 DNA reads TGTGCCAGCAGCTTCGGACAGGGCTTGGCGGCTTTCTTT. The V and J genes are TRBV11-3 and TRBJ1-1; 8 nucleotides match TRBD1. Germline CDR1 reads SGHNT; CDR2 reads YENEEA. The CDR3 covers 13 residues. The trim removed 3 bases at V and 11 bases at J, leaving 8 bases unmatched.

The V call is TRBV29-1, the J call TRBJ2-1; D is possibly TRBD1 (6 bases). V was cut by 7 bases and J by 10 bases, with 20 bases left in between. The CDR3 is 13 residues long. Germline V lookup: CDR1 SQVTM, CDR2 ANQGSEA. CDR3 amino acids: CSGGPSGRVEQFF. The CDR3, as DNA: TGCAGCGGGGGGCCGTCCGGCCGGGTGGAGCAGTTCTTC.

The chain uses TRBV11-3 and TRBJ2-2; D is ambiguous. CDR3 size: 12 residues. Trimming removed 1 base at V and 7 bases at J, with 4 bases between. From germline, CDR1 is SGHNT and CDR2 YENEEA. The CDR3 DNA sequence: TGTGCCAGCAGCTTAGCCCGCGGGGAGCTGTTTTTT. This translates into CASSLARGELFF.

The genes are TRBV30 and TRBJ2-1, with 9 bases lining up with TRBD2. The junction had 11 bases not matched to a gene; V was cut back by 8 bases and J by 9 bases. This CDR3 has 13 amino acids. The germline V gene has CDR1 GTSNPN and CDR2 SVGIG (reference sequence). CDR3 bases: TGTGCCAGAACCTCTAGCGGGGAGGGTGAGCAGTTCTTC. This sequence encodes CARTSSGEGEQFF. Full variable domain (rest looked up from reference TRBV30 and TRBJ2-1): SQTIHQWPATLVQPVGSPLSLECTVEGTSNPNLYWYRQAAGRGLQLLFYSVGIGQISSEVPQNLSASRPQDRQFILSSKKLLLSDSGFYLCARTSSGEGEQFFGPGTRLTVL.

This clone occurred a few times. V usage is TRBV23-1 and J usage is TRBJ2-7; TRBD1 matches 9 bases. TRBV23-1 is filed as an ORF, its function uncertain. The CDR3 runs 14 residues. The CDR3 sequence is CAFAAGTGTYEQYF. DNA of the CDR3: TGCGCATTCGCCGCCGGGACAGGGACCTACGAGCAGTACTTC.

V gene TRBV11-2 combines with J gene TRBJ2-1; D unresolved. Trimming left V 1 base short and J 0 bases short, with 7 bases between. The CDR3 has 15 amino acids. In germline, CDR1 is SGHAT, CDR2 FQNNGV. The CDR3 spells CASSLASYSYNEQFF. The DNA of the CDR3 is TGTGCCAGCAGCTTAGCCAGTTACTCCTACAATGAGCAGTTCTTC.

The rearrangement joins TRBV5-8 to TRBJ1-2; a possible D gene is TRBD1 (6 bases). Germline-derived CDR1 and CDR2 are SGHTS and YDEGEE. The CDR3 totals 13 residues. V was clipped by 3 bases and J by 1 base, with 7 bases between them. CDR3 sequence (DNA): TGTGCCAGCAGCTGGACAGTTAACTATGGCTACACCTTC. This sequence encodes CASSWTVNYGYTF.

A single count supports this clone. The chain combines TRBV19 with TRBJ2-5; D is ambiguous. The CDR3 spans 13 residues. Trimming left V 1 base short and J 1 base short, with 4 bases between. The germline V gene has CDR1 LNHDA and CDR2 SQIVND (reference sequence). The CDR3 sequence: CASSIARQETQYF. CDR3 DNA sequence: TGTGCCAGTAGTATAGCTCGCCAAGAGACCCAGTACTTC.

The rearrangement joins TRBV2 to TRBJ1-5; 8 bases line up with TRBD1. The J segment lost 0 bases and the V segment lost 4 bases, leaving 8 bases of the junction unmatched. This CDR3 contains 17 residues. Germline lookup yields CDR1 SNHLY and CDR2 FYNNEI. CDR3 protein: CASSADRGWSSNQPQHF. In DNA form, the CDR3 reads TGTGCCAGCAGTGCCGACAGGGGTTGGAGTAGCAATCAGCCCCAGCATTTT.

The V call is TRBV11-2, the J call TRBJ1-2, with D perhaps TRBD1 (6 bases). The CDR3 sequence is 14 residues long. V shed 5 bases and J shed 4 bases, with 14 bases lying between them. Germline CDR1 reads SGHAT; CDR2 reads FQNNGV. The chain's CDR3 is CASSRRQETYGYTF. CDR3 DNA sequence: TGTGCCAGCAGCCGGAGACAGGAAACCTATGGCTACACCTTC.

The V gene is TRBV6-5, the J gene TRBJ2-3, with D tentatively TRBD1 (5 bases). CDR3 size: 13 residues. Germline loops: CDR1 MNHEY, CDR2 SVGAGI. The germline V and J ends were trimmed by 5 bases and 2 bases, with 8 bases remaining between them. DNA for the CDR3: TGTGCCAGCAGTCCTGGGGCCACAGATACGCAGTATTTT. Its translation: CASSPGATDTQYF.

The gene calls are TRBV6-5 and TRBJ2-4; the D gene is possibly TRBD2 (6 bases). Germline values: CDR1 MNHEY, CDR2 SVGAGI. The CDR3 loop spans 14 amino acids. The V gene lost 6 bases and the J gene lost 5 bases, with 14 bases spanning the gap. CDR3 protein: CASRPRGRQNIQYF. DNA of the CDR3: TGTGCCAGCAGGCCGCGGGGAAGGCAAAACATTCAGTACTTC.

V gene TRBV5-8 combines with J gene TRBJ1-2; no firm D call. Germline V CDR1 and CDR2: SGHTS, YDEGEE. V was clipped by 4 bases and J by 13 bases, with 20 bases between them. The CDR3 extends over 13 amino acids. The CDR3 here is CASSALTVDLLTF. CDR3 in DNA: TGTGCCAGCAGCGCCCTCACCGTTGATTTACTCACCTTC. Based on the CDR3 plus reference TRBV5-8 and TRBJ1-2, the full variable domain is EAGVTQSPTHLIKTRGQQATLRCSPISGHTSVYWYQQALGLGLQFLLWYDEGEERNRGNFPPRFSGRQFPNYSSELNVNALELEDSALYLCASSALTVDLLTFGSGTRLTVV.

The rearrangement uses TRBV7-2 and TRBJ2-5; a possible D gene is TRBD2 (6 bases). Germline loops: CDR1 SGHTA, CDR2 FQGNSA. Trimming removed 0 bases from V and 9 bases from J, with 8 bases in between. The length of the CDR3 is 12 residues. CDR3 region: CASSLAGGAQYF. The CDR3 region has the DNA TGTGCCAGCAGCTTAGCCGGAGGGGCCCAGTACTTC.

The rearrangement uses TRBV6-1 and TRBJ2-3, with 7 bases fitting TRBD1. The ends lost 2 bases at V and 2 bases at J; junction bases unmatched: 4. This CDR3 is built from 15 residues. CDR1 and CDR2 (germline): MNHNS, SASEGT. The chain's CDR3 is CASSEWTGFTDTQYF. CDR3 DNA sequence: TGTGCCAGCAGTGAATGGACAGGCTTCACAGATACGCAGTATTTT.

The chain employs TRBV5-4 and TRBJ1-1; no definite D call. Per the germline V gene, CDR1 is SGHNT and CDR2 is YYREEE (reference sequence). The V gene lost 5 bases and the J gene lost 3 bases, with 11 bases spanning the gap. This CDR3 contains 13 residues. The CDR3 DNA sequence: TGTGCCAGCAGGGGAGGAGGGTACACTGAAGCTTTCTTT. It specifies CASRGGGYTEAFF.

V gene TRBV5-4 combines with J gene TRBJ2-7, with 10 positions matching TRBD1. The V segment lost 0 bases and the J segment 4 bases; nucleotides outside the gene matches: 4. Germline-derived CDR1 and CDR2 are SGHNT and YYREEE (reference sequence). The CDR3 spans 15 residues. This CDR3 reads CASSLGTGGRYEQYF. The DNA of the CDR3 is TGTGCCAGCAGCTTGGGGACAGGGGGGAGGTACGAGCAGTACTTC.

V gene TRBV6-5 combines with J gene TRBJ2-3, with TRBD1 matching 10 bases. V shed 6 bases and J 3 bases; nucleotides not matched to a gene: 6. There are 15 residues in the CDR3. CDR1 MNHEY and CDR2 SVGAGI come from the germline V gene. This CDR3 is CASSLSGQGTDTQYF. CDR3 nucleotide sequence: TGTGCCAGCAGCTTATCGGGACAGGGGACAGATACGCAGTATTTT.

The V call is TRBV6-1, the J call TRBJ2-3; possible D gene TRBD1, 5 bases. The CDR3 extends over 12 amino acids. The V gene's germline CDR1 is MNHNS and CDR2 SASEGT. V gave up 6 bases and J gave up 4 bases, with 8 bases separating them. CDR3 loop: CASSVRADTQYF. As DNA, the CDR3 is TGTGCCAGCAGCGTCAGGGCAGATACGCAGTATTTT.

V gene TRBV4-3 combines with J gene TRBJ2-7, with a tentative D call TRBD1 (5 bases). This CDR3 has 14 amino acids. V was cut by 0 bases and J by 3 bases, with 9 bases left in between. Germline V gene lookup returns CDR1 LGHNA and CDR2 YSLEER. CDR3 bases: TGCGCCAGCAGCCAAGATCACCAGGGCTACGAGCAGTACTTC. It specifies CASSQDHQGYEQYF.

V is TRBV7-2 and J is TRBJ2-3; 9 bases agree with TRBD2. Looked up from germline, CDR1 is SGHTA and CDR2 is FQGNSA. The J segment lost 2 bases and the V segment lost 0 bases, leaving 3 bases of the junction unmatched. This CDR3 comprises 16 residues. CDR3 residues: CASSLAAGGLTDTQYF. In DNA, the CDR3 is TGTGCCAGCAGCTTAGCAGCGGGGGGTCTCACAGATACGCAGTATTTT.

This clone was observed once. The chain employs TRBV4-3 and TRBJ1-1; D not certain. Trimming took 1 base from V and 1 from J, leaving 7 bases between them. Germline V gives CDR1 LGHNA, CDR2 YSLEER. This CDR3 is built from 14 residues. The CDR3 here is CASSQAEGNTEAFF. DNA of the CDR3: TGCGCCAGCAGCCAAGCGGAGGGGAACACTGAAGCTTTCTTT.

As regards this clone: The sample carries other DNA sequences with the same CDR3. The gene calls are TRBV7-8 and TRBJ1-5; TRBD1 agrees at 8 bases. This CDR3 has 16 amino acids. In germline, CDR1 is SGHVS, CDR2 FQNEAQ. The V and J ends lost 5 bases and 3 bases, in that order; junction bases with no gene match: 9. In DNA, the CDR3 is TGTGCCAGCAGCCCCACCGGACAGGGCTCCAATCAGCCCCAGCATTTT. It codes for CASSPTGQGSNQPQHF.

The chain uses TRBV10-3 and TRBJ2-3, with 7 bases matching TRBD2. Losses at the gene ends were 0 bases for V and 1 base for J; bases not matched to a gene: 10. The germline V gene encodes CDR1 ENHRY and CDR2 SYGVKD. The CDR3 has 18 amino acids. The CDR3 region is CAISESGGGGGGTDTQYF. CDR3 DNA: TGTGCCATCAGTGAGTCCGGCGGCGGGGGTGGTGGCACAGATACGCAGTATTTT.